This entry features one TCR beta chain sequence. The record originates from a study of T cell responses to AZD1222 COVID-19 vaccine. Profiled with immunoSEQ multiplex PCR; TCRdb holds only in-frame clones, not every one. The sample records around 150,000 clones, approximately 90% being singletons. The CDR3 runs to 11 residues. Germline loops: CDR1 DFQATT, CDR2 SNEGSKA (reference sequence). V was trimmed by 2 bases and J by 6 bases, leaving 7 bases between them. The chain uses TRBV20-1 and TRBJ1-1; the D is unclear. The receptor was isolated from an adult who received the AZD1222 COVID-19 vaccine. Specimen: peripheral blood, collected 28 days after the second AZD1222 dose. CDR3 sequence: CSARKYSEAFF. CDR3 DNA: TGCAGTGCTAGAAAGTACTCTGAAGCTTTCTTT.